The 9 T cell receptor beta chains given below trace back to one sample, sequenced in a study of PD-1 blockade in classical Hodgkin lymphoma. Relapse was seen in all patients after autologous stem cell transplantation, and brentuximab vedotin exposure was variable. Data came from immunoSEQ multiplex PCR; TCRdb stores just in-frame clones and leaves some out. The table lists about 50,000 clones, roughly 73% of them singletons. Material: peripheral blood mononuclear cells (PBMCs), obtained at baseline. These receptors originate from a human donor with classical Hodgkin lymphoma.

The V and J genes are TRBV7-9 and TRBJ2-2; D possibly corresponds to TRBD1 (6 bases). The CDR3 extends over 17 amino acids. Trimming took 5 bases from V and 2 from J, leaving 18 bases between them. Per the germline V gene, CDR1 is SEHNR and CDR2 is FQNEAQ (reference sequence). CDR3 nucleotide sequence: TGTGCCAGCAGCCCCCCTGTGCCGGACAGCAACACCGGGGAGCTGTTTTTT. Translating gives CASSPPVPDSNTGELFF.

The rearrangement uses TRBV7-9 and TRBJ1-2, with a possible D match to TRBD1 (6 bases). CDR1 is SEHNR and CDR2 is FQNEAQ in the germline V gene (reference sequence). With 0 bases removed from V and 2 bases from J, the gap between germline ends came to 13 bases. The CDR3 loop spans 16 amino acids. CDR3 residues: CASSLAVTDSNYGYTF. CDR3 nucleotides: TGTGCCAGCAGCTTAGCCGTTACGGACAGCAACTATGGCTACACCTTC.

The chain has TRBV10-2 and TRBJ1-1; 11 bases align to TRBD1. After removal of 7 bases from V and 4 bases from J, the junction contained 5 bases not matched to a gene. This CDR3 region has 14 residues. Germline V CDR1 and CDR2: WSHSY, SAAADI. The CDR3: CASMGTGGVTEAFF. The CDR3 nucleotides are TGCGCCAGCATGGGGACAGGGGGAGTCACTGAAGCTTTCTTT.

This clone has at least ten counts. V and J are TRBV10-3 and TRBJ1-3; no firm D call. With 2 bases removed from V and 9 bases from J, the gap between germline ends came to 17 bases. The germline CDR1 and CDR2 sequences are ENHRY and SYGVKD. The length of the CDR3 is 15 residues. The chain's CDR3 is CAISEAGPLGGTIYF. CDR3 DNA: TGTGCCATCAGTGAGGCCGGGCCCTTGGGAGGCACCATATATTTT.

CDR3 DNA: TGTGCCAGCAGCTTACCCGTCGGGTCGAATGAGCAGTTCTTC. This codes for CASSLPVGSNEQFF. V gene TRBV11-2 combines with J gene TRBJ2-1; D gene uncertain. Trimming removed 2 bases at V and 7 bases at J, with 12 bases between. This CDR3 comprises 14 residues. Germline assignment: CDR1 SGHAT and CDR2 FQNNGV.

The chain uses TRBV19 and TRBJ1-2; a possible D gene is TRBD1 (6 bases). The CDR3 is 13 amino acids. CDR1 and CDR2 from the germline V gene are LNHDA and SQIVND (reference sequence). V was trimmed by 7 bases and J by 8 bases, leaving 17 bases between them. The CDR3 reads CASTKGSGVGYTF. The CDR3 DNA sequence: TGTGCCAGTACCAAAGGCTCAGGGGTAGGCTACACCTTC.

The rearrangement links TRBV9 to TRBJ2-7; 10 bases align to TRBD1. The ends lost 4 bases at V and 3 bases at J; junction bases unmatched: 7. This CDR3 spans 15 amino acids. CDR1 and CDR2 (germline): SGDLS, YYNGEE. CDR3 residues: CASSLGQGTYYEQYF. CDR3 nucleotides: TGTGCCAGCAGCTTGGGACAGGGGACCTACTACGAGCAGTACTTC.

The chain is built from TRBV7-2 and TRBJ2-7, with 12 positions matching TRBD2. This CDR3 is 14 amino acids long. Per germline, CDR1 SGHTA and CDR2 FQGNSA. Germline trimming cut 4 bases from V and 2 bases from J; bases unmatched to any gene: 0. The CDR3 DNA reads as TGTGCCAGCAGCTGGACTAGCGGGGCCTACGAGCAGTACTTC. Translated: CASSWTSGAYEQYF.

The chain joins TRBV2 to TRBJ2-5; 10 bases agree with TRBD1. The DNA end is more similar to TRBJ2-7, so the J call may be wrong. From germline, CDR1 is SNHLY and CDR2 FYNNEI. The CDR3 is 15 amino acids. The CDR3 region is CASLDTGQGFPEQYF. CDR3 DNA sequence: TGTGCCAGCTTAGACACGGGACAGGGGTTTCCCGAGCAGTACTTC.